This T cell receptor beta chain was retrieved from a study of blood T cell repertoires in COVID-19. Turning to the study itself: The cDNA or gDNA used as material had been derived from T cells, B-cell-depleted T cells, or PBMCs.

TCRdb keeps only in-frame clones here, not all; method: immunoSEQ multiplex PCR. In the table there are 150,000 or so clones, around 90% of which are singletons. The CDR3 runs to 14 residues. V shed 0 bases and J shed 0 bases, with 5 bases lying between them. CDR1 and CDR2 (germline): SGHTS, YDEGEE. This clonotype was obtained from a woman aged 50 to 65 with acute or convalescent COVID-19. This chain links TRBV5-8 with TRBJ2-3, with D unresolved. The sequenced material came from peripheral blood. CDR3 in DNA: TGTGCCAGCAGCTTGGGTATCAGCACAGATACGCAGTATTTT. Protein: CASSLGISTDTQYF.